This entry lists 26 T cell receptor beta chains sequenced from one sample in a study of cytomegalovirus exposure and HLA in healthy donors. Both 60 Vbeta primers and 13 Jbeta primers went into the PCR. Method: immunoSEQ multiplex PCR; TCRdb's copy keeps in-frame clones and lacks some. The table lists roughly 200,000 clones, around four fifths of them singletons. The specimen was PBMCs. These receptor sequences come from a woman in her sixties or seventies in good health and CMV-seropositive.

This chain joins TRBV12-5 and TRBJ1-1, with D unclear. Germline V gene data show CDR1 as LGHNT and CDR2 as FRNRAP. The CDR3 sequence is 14 residues long. The germline V and J ends were trimmed by 7 bases and 0 bases, with 12 bases remaining between them. Here the CDR3 DNA reads TGTGCTAGTGAGATGGGCTCTGTGAACACTGAAGCTTTCTTT. This encodes CASEMGSVNTEAFF.

V and J are TRBV5-1 and TRBJ1-1; no reliable D call. The V end lost 1 base, the J end lost 5 bases, and 9 bases lay between the germline ends. Germline-derived CDR1 and CDR2 are SGHRS and YFSETQ. CDR3 length: 13 residues. CDR3 amino acids: CASSLFRTTEAFF. The CDR3 nucleotides read TGCGCCAGCAGCTTGTTCCGGACTACTGAAGCTTTCTTT. The full variable domain, rest sourced from reference TRBV5-1 and TRBJ1-1, is KAGVTQTPRYLIKTRGQQVTLSCSPISGHRSVSWYQQTPGQGLQFLFEYFSETQRNKGNFPGRFSGRQFSNSRSEMNVSTLELGDSALYLCASSLFRTTEAFFGQGTRLTVV.

This clone came up once. The chain recombines TRBV6-5 with TRBJ1-3, with 7 bases that match TRBD1. V lost 0 bases and J lost 2; bases outside the gene matches: 4. Per germline, CDR1 MNHEY and CDR2 SVGAGI. The CDR3 runs 16 residues. The CDR3 DNA reads as TGTGCCAGCAGTTACTCGATGACAGGGCCTGGAAACACCATATATTTT. Protein sequence: CASSYSMTGPGNTIYF.

The chain carries TRBV30 and TRBJ1-6; D is ambiguous. Germline V gene data show CDR1 as GTSNPN and CDR2 as SVGIG (reference sequence). V lost 4 bases and J 10 bases, leaving 14 bases between the germline ends. The CDR3 is 13 residues long. The CDR3 region has the DNA TGTGCCTGGAAGCCGCCGGCGCGGTCACCCCTCCACTTT. It is translated as CAWKPPARSPLHF.

Regarding this clone: The sample contains more than one DNA sequence encoding this CDR3. The chain combines TRBV2 with TRBJ2-5; no definite D call. Trimming shortened V by 4 bases and J by 2 bases, and 5 bases separated the two germline ends. The germline CDR1 and CDR2 sequences are SNHLY and FYNNEI. The CDR3 covers 12 residues. The CDR3 DNA follows: TGTGCCAGCAGTGTCCAACAAGAGACCCAGTACTTC. This sequence encodes CASSVQQETQYF.

This clone has just a few counts. This chain's CDR3 is CASSRGQTNTEAFF. The CDR3 DNA sequence: TGTGCCAGCAGCCGGGGACAGACGAACACTGAAGCTTTCTTT. The chain employs TRBV7-9 and TRBJ1-1; TRBD1 matches 7 bases. Trimming cost V 5 bases and J 1 base; bases outside gene matches: 4. The CDR3 consists of 14 residues. Germline values: CDR1 SEHNR, CDR2 FQNEAQ (reference sequence).

The V gene is TRBV28, the J gene TRBJ2-3; 15 nucleotides match TRBD2. V lost 6 bases and J lost 4; bases outside the gene matches: 5. The germline V gene has CDR1 MDHEN and CDR2 SYDVKM. CDR3 size: 16 residues. CDR3 region: CASSPGLAGGSDTQYF. In DNA, the CDR3 is TGTGCCAGCAGCCCGGGACTAGCGGGGGGTTCAGATACGCAGTATTTT. Using reference TRBV28 and TRBJ2-3 for the parts outside the CDR3, the full variable domain is DVKVTQSSRYLVKRTGEKVFLECVQDMDHENMFWYRQDPGLGLRLIYFSYDVKMKEKGDIPEGYSVSREKKERFSLILESASTNQTSMYLCASSPGLAGGSDTQYFGPGTRLTVL.

The chain joins TRBV7-3 to TRBJ2-5; 8 bases map to TRBD1. From germline, CDR1 is SGHTA and CDR2 FQGTGA. V was clipped by 5 bases and J by 4 bases; unmatched bases: 6. There are 14 residues in the CDR3. CDR3 sequence reads: CASSLATGVETQYF. CDR3 DNA sequence: TGTGCCAGCAGCCTGGCGACAGGGGTAGAGACCCAGTACTTC. Filled out from reference TRBV7-3 and TRBJ2-5, the complete variable domain reads GAGVSQTPSNKVTEKGKYVELRCDPISGHTALYWYRQSLGQGPEFLIYFQGTGAADDSGLPNDRFFAVRPEGSVSTLKIQRTERGDSAVYLCASSLATGVETQYFGPGTRLLVL.

The rearrangement links TRBV5-6 to TRBJ2-7; 8 positions agree with TRBD1. Germline CDR1 and CDR2: SGHDT and YYEEEE. CDR3 length: 16 amino acids. Trimming took 0 bases from V and 0 from J; bases not matched to a gene: 5. The CDR3: CASSLDPDRASYEQYF. The CDR3 nucleotides are TGTGCCAGCAGCTTGGATCCGGACAGGGCCTCCTACGAGCAGTACTTC.

The chain employs TRBV30 and TRBJ2-1; maybe TRBD1 (6 bases). V lost 5 bases to trimming and J lost 7 bases, with 12 bases between them. Germline V gives CDR1 GTSNPN, CDR2 SVGIG (reference sequence). This CDR3 is built from 12 residues. The DNA of the CDR3 is TGTGCCTGGGCGAAACAGGGAAATGAGCAGTTCTTC. Protein: CAWAKQGNEQFF.

The chain's CDR3 is CASSSGLAGYNEQFF. The CDR3 DNA sequence: TGCGCCAGCAGTTCTGGACTAGCGGGGTACAATGAGCAGTTCTTC. The chain recombines TRBV10-2 with TRBJ2-1, with TRBD2 matching 12 bases. V dropped 5 bases and J dropped 4; count of bases not matched to a gene: 3. The germline V gene encodes CDR1 WSHSY and CDR2 SAAADI. The CDR3 sequence is 15 residues long.

This clone was observed a few times. The CDR3 spells CASSVGTGGGETQYF. The CDR3 DNA reads TGTGCCAGCAGCGTGGGAACAGGGGGCGGAGAGACCCAGTACTTC. The gene calls are TRBV9 and TRBJ2-5, with 9 bases lining up with TRBD1. With 2 bases clipped from V and 4 bases from J, the junction kept 6 bases outside the gene matches. The CDR3 runs to 15 residues. Germline V gives CDR1 SGDLS, CDR2 YYNGEE.

The rearrangement uses TRBV18 and TRBJ2-1; TRBD2 matches 9 bases. This CDR3 is 13 amino acids long. Germline CDR1 is KGHSH and CDR2 is LQKENI. The V segment lost 6 bases and the J segment 9 bases; nucleotides outside the gene matches: 6. The CDR3 sequence is CASSIAGGTEQFF. The DNA for the CDR3 is TGTGCCAGCTCCATCGCGGGGGGGACTGAGCAGTTCTTC. Combining the CDR3 with reference TRBV18 and TRBJ2-1 gives the whole variable domain NAGVMQNPRHLVRRRGQEARLRCSPMKGHSHVYWYRQLPEEGLKFMVYLQKENIIDESGMPKERFSAEFPKEGPSILRIQQVVRGDSAAYFCASSIAGGTEQFFGPGTRLTVL.

This chain uses TRBV7-9 with TRBJ1-1, with D unresolved. The CDR3 covers 12 residues. Between the trimmed V and J ends, which lost 2 bases and 10 bases, there was a span of 11 bases. From germline, CDR1 is SEHNR and CDR2 FQNEAQ (reference sequence). CDR3 coding DNA: TGTGCCAGCAGCTTAAGCCGGCGGCCAGCTTTCTTT. It encodes CASSLSRRPAFF.

The rearrangement links TRBV6-6 to TRBJ1-5; 7 bases align to TRBD1. The J segment lost 0 bases and the V segment lost 2 bases, leaving 1 base of the junction unmatched. Germline V gives CDR1 MNHNY, CDR2 SVGAGI (reference sequence). The CDR3 extends over 15 amino acids. This CDR3 is CASSYQGVSNQPQHF. CDR3 DNA sequence: TGTGCCAGCAGTTACCAGGGGGTTAGCAATCAGCCCCAGCATTTT.

The chain links TRBV30 to TRBJ1-2; D gene ambiguous. Germline V CDR1 and CDR2: GTSNPN, SVGIG (reference sequence). With 7 bases removed from V and 7 bases from J, the gap between germline ends came to 19 bases. The CDR3 consists of 13 residues. CDR3 nucleotides: TGTGCCTTCCGCCAACATCGCTTGTTTGGCTACACCTTC. It yields the protein CAFRQHRLFGYTF. Supplemented by reference TRBV30 and TRBJ1-2, the full variable domain reads SQTIHQWPATLVQPVGSPLSLECTVEGTSNPNLYWYRQAAGRGLQLLFYSVGIGQISSEVPQNLSASRPQDRQFILSSKKLLLSDSGFYLCAFRQHRLFGYTFGSGTRLTVV.

V usage is TRBV28 and J usage is TRBJ1-1, with TRBD1 matching over 8 bases. V was clipped by 4 bases and J by 10 bases; unmatched bases: 5. Per germline, CDR1 MDHEN and CDR2 SYDVKM. The CDR3 consists of 12 residues. The chain's CDR3 is CASSSPGGLAFF. The DNA of the CDR3 is TGTGCCAGCAGTTCCCCAGGGGGCTTAGCTTTCTTT. Full variable domain (rest looked up from reference TRBV28 and TRBJ1-1): DVKVTQSSRYLVKRTGEKVFLECVQDMDHENMFWYRQDPGLGLRLIYFSYDVKMKEKGDIPEGYSVSREKKERFSLILESASTNQTSMYLCASSSPGGLAFFGQGTRLTVV.

This chain links TRBV25-1 with TRBJ1-2; D is unclear. Germline assignment: CDR1 MGHDK and CDR2 SYGVNS. The CDR3 spans 12 residues. Trimming removed 3 bases from V and 5 bases from J, with 7 bases in between. This CDR3 is CASSDLLYGYTF. Written as DNA, the CDR3 is TGTGCCAGCAGTGATCTTTTGTATGGCTACACCTTC.

This chain connects TRBV2 to TRBJ2-1; 7 bases are shared with TRBD2. Germline values: CDR1 SNHLY, CDR2 FYNNEI. J was trimmed by 6 bases and V by 5 bases; bases with no gene match: 7. This CDR3 region has 14 residues. CDR3 DNA sequence: TGTGCCAGCAGTCCCCGAACTAGCGTCAATGAGCAGTTCTTC. This sequence encodes CASSPRTSVNEQFF.

The chain carries TRBV5-1 and TRBJ1-1; TRBD1 is a possible D gene (5 bases). V was shortened by 0 bases and J by 1 base, with 10 bases between the two germline ends. Germline CDR1 and CDR2: SGHRS and YFSETQ. This CDR3 has 15 residues. Written as DNA, the CDR3 is TGCGCCAGCAGCTTGGGGCAGGGTCGGAACACTGAAGCTTTCTTT. Translating gives CASSLGQGRNTEAFF.

This chain connects TRBV4-1 to TRBJ2-7, with D maybe TRBD2 (5 bases). CDR3 length equals 15 residues. The V and J ends lost 5 bases and 4 bases respectively, with 18 bases between them. Germline CDR1 and CDR2: MGHRA and YSYEKL. This CDR3 is CASSSPPTGIYEQYF. CDR3 nucleotide sequence: TGCGCCAGCAGCTCGCCGCCGACGGGGATATACGAGCAGTACTTC.

V is TRBV6-5 and J is TRBJ1-2; 7 bases agree with TRBD1. The germline CDR1 and CDR2 sequences are MNHEY and SVGAGI. The CDR3 runs 15 residues. Unmatched junction bases numbered 9, after V lost 6 bases and J lost 2 bases. The CDR3 loop reads CASSSQGFRNYGYTF. In DNA, the CDR3 is TGTGCCAGCAGCTCACAGGGGTTTAGAAACTATGGCTACACCTTC.

This rearrangement joins TRBV7-6 to TRBJ1-2; 8 bases are shared with TRBD1. Trimming took 5 bases from V and 6 from J; bases not matched to a gene: 5. CDR3 length: 13 amino acids. Germline V gene lookup returns CDR1 SGHVS and CDR2 FNYEAQ. The CDR3 DNA reads as TGTGCCAGCAGCCCAGGGGGCGGTAATGGCTACACCTTC. It encodes CASSPGGGNGYTF.

This clone showed up just once. The chain carries TRBV4-3 and TRBJ2-3, with 7 bases lining up with TRBD1. The junction had 11 bases not matched to a gene; V was cut back by 4 bases and J by 4 bases. Looked up from germline, CDR1 is LGHNA and CDR2 is YSLEER. The CDR3 consists of 16 residues. CDR3 DNA sequence: TGCGCCAGCAGCCCGAAGAGGGGGCGGTATGCAGATACGCAGTATTTT. Translation: CASSPKRGRYADTQYF.

This clone was detected only a few times. This chain connects TRBV7-2 to TRBJ2-7, with D perhaps TRBD2 (6 bases). Germline V gene lookup returns CDR1 SGHTA and CDR2 FQGNSA. V lost 0 bases and J lost 5, with 17 bases in between. The CDR3 loop spans 16 amino acids. The DNA for the CDR3 is TGTGCCAGCAGCTTAGCGGGATCGGGGAGGACCGACGAGCAGTACTTC. Amino acid sequence: CASSLAGSGRTDEQYF.

This CDR3 reads CASSQLPGETQYF. The CDR3 coding sequence is TGCGCCAGCAGCCAACTCCCAGGGGAGACCCAGTACTTC. The rearrangement links TRBV5-1 to TRBJ2-5, with a possible D match to TRBD1 (5 bases). Looked up from germline, CDR1 is SGHRS and CDR2 is YFSETQ. Trimming took 4 bases from V and 5 from J, leaving 12 bases between them. The CDR3 length is 13 residues.